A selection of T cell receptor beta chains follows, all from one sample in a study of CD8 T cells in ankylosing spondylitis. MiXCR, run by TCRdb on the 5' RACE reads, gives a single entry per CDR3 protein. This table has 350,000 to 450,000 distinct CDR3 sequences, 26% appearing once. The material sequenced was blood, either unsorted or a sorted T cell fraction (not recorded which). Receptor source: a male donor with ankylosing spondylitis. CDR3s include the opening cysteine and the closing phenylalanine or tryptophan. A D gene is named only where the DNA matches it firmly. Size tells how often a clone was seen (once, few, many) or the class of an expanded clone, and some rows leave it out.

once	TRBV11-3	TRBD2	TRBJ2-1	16	TGTGCCAGCAGCTTAGATGGGACGGGAGGGCCCCATGAGCAGTTCTTC	CASSLDGTGGPHEQFF
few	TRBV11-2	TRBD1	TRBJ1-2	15	TGTGCCAGCAGCGCTTTTACAGGGGGCGACTATGGCTACACCTTC	CASSAFTGGDYGYTF
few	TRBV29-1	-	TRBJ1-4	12	TGCAGCGGTACAGGGCGGGGCGAAAAACTGTTTTTT	CSGTGRGEKLFF
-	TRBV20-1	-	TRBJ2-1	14	TGCAGTGCTAGAGAGATCGATTGGGGGGCCTCCCTGTTCTTC	CSAREIDWGASLFF
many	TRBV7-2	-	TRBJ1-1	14	TGTGCCAGCAGCCCCTCGGCAGGGAACACTGAAGCTTTCTTT	CASSPSAGNTEAFF
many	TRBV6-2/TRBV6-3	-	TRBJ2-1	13	TGTGCCAGCAGTCCGCTATCTTACAATGAGCAGTTCTTC	CASSPLSYNEQFF
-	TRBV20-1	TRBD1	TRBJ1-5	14	TGCAGTGCTGAGGGGGCCGGGGGCAATCAGCCCCAGCATTTT	CSAEGAGGNQPQHF
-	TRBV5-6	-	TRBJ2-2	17	TGTGCCAGCAGCTTTCCAGGGTTTGATTTGAACACCGGGGAGCTGTTTTTT	CASSFPGFDLNTGELFF
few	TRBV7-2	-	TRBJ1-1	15	TGTGCCAGCAGCCTTCAGGGGTTTACGAACACTGAAGCTTTCTTT	CASSLQGFTNTEAFF
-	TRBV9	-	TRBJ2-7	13	TGTGCCAGCAGCGCCGGGACTGGTACGGAGCAGTACTTC	CASSAGTGTEQYF
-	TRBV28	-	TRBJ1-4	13	TGTGCCAGCAGGTCGGGGGTCGGAGAAAAACTGTTTTTT	CASRSGVGEKLFF
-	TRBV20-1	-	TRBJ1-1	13	TGCAGTGCTAGAAGCCCGACCGGGACTGAAGCTTTCTTT	CSARSPTGTEAFF
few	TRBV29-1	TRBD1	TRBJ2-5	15	TGCAGCGTATCAGGGACAGGGATCAACCAAGAGACCCAGTACTTC	CSVSGTGINQETQYF
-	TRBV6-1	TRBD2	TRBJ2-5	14	TGTGCCAGCAGTCCCCTTAGCGGGAGAGAGACCCAGTACTTC	CASSPLSGRETQYF
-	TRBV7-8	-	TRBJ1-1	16	TGTGCCAGCAGCTTAGCCCGGGGCGGACGAAACACTGAAGCTTTCTTT	CASSLARGGRNTEAFF
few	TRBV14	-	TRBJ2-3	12	TGTGCCAGCAGTCCACTCGGGACCGCGGCGTATTTT	CASSPLGTAAYF
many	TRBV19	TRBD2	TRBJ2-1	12	TGTGCCAGTAGTATTGCTAGCGGGACACAGTTCTTC	CASSIASGTQFF
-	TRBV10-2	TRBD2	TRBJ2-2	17	TGCGCCAGCAGTTACTTAGCGGGAGGGCCCTTAACCGGGGAGCTGTTTTTT	CASSYLAGGPLTGELFF
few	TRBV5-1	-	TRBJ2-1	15	TGCGCCAGCAGCTTGGTCCGGAGCATGGATACCGAGCAGTTCTTC	CASSLVRSMDTEQFF
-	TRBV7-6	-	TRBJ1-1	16	TGTGCCAGCAGCTCCCGCCCCGGGCTAGTTAGCACTGAAGCTTTCTTT	CASSSRPGLVSTEAFF
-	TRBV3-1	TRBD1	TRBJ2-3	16	TGTGCCAGCAGGGAGATGGCAGGGACAGGGGCAGATACGCAGTATTTT	CASREMAGTGADTQYF
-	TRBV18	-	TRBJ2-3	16	TGTGCCAGCTCACCCCTAACAGGGCTGAAGGCAGATACGCAGTATTTT	CASSPLTGLKADTQYF
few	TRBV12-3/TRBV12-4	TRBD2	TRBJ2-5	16	TGTGCCAGCAGTCCCGGGACTAGCGGCGGACAAGAGACCCAGTACTTC	CASSPGTSGGQETQYF
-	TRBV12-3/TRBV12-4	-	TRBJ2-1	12	TGTGCCAGCAGTCTCACCCAGAATGAGCAGTTCTTC	CASSLTQNEQFF
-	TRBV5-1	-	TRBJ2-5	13	TGCGCCAGCAGCCGGGGGACGGAAGAGACCCAGTACTTC	CASSRGTEETQYF
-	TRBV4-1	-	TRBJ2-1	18	TGCGCCAGCAGCCAAGCTAAGGGAGGTCGGTCGGGTTACAATGAGCAGTTCTTC	CASSQAKGGRSGYNEQFF